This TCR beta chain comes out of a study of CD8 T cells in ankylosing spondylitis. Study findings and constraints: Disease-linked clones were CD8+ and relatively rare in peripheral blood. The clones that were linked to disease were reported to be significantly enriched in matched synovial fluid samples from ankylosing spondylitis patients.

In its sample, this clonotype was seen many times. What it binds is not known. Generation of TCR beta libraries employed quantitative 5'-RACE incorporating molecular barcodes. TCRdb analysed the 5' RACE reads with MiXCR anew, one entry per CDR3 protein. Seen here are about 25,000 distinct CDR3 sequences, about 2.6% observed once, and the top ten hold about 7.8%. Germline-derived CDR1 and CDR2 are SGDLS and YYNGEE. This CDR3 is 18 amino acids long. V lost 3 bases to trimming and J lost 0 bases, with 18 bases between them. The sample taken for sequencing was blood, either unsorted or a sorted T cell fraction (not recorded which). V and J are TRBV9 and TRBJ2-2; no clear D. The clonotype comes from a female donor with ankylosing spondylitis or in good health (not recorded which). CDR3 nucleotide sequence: TGTGCCAGCAGCGCACTCTACGGTGACCGAGCGAACACCGGGGAGCTGTTTTTT. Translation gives CASSALYGDRANTGELFF.